A single sample is the source of the 8 T cell receptor beta chains below, sequenced in a study of blood T cell repertoires in COVID-19. Repertoires were generated with immunoSEQ multiplex PCR, while TCRdb's copy carries only in-frame clones and drops some. In the table there are some 79,000 clones, roughly 91% of which are singletons. The material sequenced was peripheral blood. All receptors derive from a man aged 70 or older with active or convalescent COVID-19.

This clone appeared a single time. The V gene is TRBV6-5, the J gene TRBJ1-5, with D possibly TRBD1 on 5 matching bases. The CDR3 extends over 13 amino acids. V lost 5 bases to trimming and J lost 6 bases, with 11 bases between them. Germline V gives CDR1 MNHEY, CDR2 SVGAGI. The CDR3 bases are TGTGCCAGCAGTAACGGGGGAGGTCAGCCCCAGCATTTT. Translating gives CASSNGGGQPQHF.

V is TRBV11-2 and J is TRBJ2-3, with TRBD1 identical over 8 bases. The V gene's germline CDR1 is SGHAT and CDR2 FQNNGV. The V gene end was trimmed by 1 base and the J gene end by 5 bases; junction bases not matched to a gene: 5. The CDR3 loop spans 15 amino acids. The CDR3, as DNA: TGTGCCAGCAGCTTAGGTACAGGGGGAGGAGATACGCAGTATTTT. Translating it yields CASSLGTGGGDTQYF. Full variable domain (missing parts from reference TRBV11-2 and TRBJ2-3): EAGVAQSPRYKIIEKRQSVAFWCNPISGHATLYWYQQILGQGPKLLIQFQNNGVVDDSQLPKDRFSAERLKGVDSTLKIQPAKLEDSAVYLCASSLGTGGGDTQYFGPGTRLTVL.

The rearrangement uses TRBV19 and TRBJ2-7; D is ambiguous. The germline V gene encodes CDR1 LNHDA and CDR2 SQIVND (reference sequence). V was pared by 5 bases and J by 3 bases, with 11 bases between. The CDR3 has 13 amino acids. The CDR3 DNA reads as TGTGCCAGTAGTGGGCTTCGGTTCTACGAGCAGTACTTC. Its translation is CASSGLRFYEQYF.

The chain is built from TRBV4-1 and TRBJ2-7; TRBD2 matches at 8 bases. CDR3 length: 15 amino acids. Germline CDR1 reads MGHRA; CDR2 reads YSYEKL. Germline trimming cut 3 bases from V and 4 bases from J; bases unmatched to any gene: 8. The DNA for the CDR3 is TGCGCCAGCAGCCAGGATTTAGCGGGACTATACGAGCAGTACTTC. Translation: CASSQDLAGLYEQYF.

V gene TRBV10-3 combines with J gene TRBJ2-3; 7 bases are a match to TRBD2. This CDR3 has 15 amino acids. Per germline, CDR1 ENHRY and CDR2 SYGVKD. The V and J ends lost 4 bases and 2 bases, in that order; junction bases with no gene match: 6. The CDR3 here is CAISVRLAATDTQYF. The CDR3 DNA reads as TGTGCCATCAGTGTCAGGCTAGCGGCCACAGATACGCAGTATTTT.

V gene TRBV18 combines with J gene TRBJ2-3; 9 positions match TRBD2. The V gene end was trimmed by 0 bases and the J gene end by 0 bases; junction bases not matched to a gene: 1. Germline CDR1 reads KGHSH; CDR2 reads LQKENI. The length of the CDR3 is 16 residues. The CDR3 DNA is TGTGCCAGCTCACCACCGAGCGGGGGGAGCACAGATACGCAGTATTTT. This translates into CASSPPSGGSTDTQYF.

The genes are TRBV7-2 and TRBJ1-1; D unclear. The germline V gene has CDR1 SGHTA and CDR2 FQGNSA. The CDR3 spans 14 residues. V lost 5 bases and J lost 0, with 10 bases in between. CDR3 nucleotides: TGTGCCAGCAGCCCGGTGAGAATGAACACTGAAGCTTTCTTT. Translated, it gives CASSPVRMNTEAFF.

The gene calls are TRBV18 and TRBJ2-5; D is unresolved. The germline gives CDR1 KGHSH, CDR2 LQKENI. The CDR3 contains 13 residues. V was cut by 1 base and J by 4 bases, with 7 bases left in between. The CDR3 spells CASSPLSSETQYF. CDR3 DNA: TGTGCCAGCTCACCACTCAGTTCAGAGACCCAGTACTTC.